This record concerns one T cell receptor beta chain sequence. Its matching antigen is unknown. Other DNA sequences in this specimen translate into the identical CDR3. CD45RO negativity and positive selection for CCR7 defined naive CD8 cells, a population that excluded terminally differentiated effector memory CD45RA+ cells. The data were taken from a study of shared clonotypes between healthy human individuals. Whole-study results and caveats: The study generally estimated greater richness for naive than memory subsets.

It was at deep level that the assay was run. Replicate PCRs from sorted subsets contained roughly 200 ng DNA, which is around 30,000 T cell genomes. The table came from immunoSEQ multiplex PCR; TCRdb's copy has only in-frame clones and leaves some out. The sample lists roughly 2.1 million clones; about 92% were seen once. The specimen was naive CD8+ T cells from PBMCs. The clonotype originates from a man between 18 and 29 years old in good health. Some clones in this sample may be carry-over from other donors' samples.

For the CDR3, the DNA is TGTGCCAGTAGCATCCGGGACAGGGGAGGGGATGAGCAGTTCTTC. It yields the protein CASSIRDRGGDEQFF. The chain links TRBV19 to TRBJ2-1; 10 nucleotides agree with TRBD1. The J segment lost 8 bases and the V segment lost 6 bases, leaving 10 bases of the junction unmatched. The CDR3 runs 15 residues. The V gene's germline CDR1 is LNHDA and CDR2 SQIVND (reference sequence).